This TCR beta chain was sequenced during a study of beta chain features in type 1 diabetes. On the study more broadly: What patients shared with healthy donors was a similar profile of age, gender and cell yields.

General study findings and limits: The naive, central memory and Treg TCRB repertoires of patients appeared to be more similar to one another than those of healthy donors. Type 1 diabetes patients had moderately but significantly shorter TCRB CDR3s in all four CD4+ subsets.

This clone was observed a few times. Its antigen is currently unknown. The authors reverse transcribed all of the isolated RNA, so sequencing captured expressed TCRB transcripts. Sequenced by immunoSEQ multiplex PCR; TCRdb stores in-frame clones only, minus some. The data contain around 150,000 clones, 10% of them singletons. The length of the CDR3 is 11 residues. The V end lost 2 bases, the J end lost 9 bases, and 6 bases lay between the germline ends. Germline-derived CDR1 and CDR2 are SGHTS and YDEGEE. Sequenced sample: central memory CD4+ T cells from blood. The TCR originated in a man younger than 45 with type 1 diabetes. The gene calls are TRBV5-8 and TRBJ2-1; D not certain. The CDR3 bases are TGTGCCAGCAGCTTACGGTTTGAGCAGTTCTTC. This encodes CASSLRFEQFF.